This entry lists 32 T cell receptor beta chains sequenced from one sample in a study of graft-versus-host responses after intestinal transplantation. Using immunoSEQ multiplex PCR, the repertoire was profiled, and TCRdb retains in-frame clones only, with some absent. The sample yields just under 50,000 clones, around 84% seen once. Which antigens these TCRs recognize remains unknown. The sample was unstimulated CD4+ T cells sorted from spleen or lymph node cells, taken before transplant. These receptors were taken from a human donor who was the organ donor for an intestinal transplant.

V usage is TRBV2 and J usage is TRBJ2-7, with 7 bases fitting TRBD2. CDR1 and CDR2 (germline): SNHLY, FYNNEI. Germline trimming cut 8 bases from V and 1 base from J; bases unmatched to any gene: 5. The CDR3 has 13 amino acids. CDR3 loop: CASDLADSYEQYF. As DNA, the CDR3 is TGTGCCAGCGACCTAGCGGATTCCTACGAGCAGTACTTC. Variable domain in full (rest from reference TRBV2 and TRBJ2-7): EPEVTQTPSHQVTQMGQEVILRCVPISNHLYFYWYRQILGQKVEFLVSFYNNEISEKSEIFDDQFSVERPDGSNFTLKIRSTKLEDSAMYFCASDLADSYEQYFGPGTRLTVT.

The chain links TRBV9 to TRBJ2-1; 10 positions match TRBD2. The germline gives CDR1 SGDLS, CDR2 YYNGEE. Unmatched junction bases numbered 9, after V lost 2 bases and J lost 7 bases. This CDR3 is built from 16 residues. The CDR3 protein is CASSVVVAGGKNEQFF. For the CDR3, the DNA is TGTGCCAGCAGCGTGGTAGTAGCGGGAGGAAAAAATGAGCAGTTCTTC.

This chain joins TRBV5-1 and TRBJ2-4; 8 bases align to TRBD2. The CDR3 contains 20 residues. From germline, CDR1 is SGHRS and CDR2 YFSETQ. Trimming at V came to 0 bases and at J to 2 bases, leaving 16 bases not matched to a gene. The CDR3 nucleotides read TGCGCCAGCAGCTTGGTGGGTATTCAAAAGCGGGAGCGCACCAAAAACATTCAGTACTTC. Amino acids: CASSLVGIQKRERTKNIQYF.

This chain uses TRBV11-2 with TRBJ1-3; D gene unclear. The germline CDR1 and CDR2 sequences are SGHAT and FQNNGV. Trimming removed 3 bases at V and 6 bases at J, with 6 bases between. This CDR3 comprises 12 residues. CDR3 bases: TGTGCCAGCAGCTTCACCCAAAACACCATATATTTT. Amino acids: CASSFTQNTIYF.

V and J are TRBV7-9 and TRBJ2-7; 10 nucleotides match TRBD2. Germline V gene lookup returns CDR1 SEHNR and CDR2 FQNEAQ (reference sequence). This CDR3 region has 18 residues. With V trimmed by 2 bases and J by 0 bases, 10 bases remained unmatched. The DNA of the CDR3 is TGTGCCAGCAGCTTAAGGGTTACTAGCGGGACTATCTCCTACGAGCAGTACTTC. As protein: CASSLRVTSGTISYEQYF. Variable domain in full (rest from reference TRBV7-9 and TRBJ2-7): DTGVSQNPRHKITKRGQNVTFRCDPISEHNRLYWYRQTLGQGPEFLTYFQNEAQLEKSRLLSDRFSAERPKGSFSTLEIQRTEQGDSAMYLCASSLRVTSGTISYEQYFGPGTRLTVT.

The V and J genes are TRBV4-2 and TRBJ1-4, with D maybe TRBD1 (5 bases). This CDR3 has 14 amino acids. Trimming removed 5 bases at V and 4 bases at J, with 11 bases between. CDR1 and CDR2 (germline): LGHNA, YNFKEQ. The CDR3 nucleotides are TGTGCCAGCAGCTTCAAGGGGTATAATGAAAAACTGTTTTTT. This translates into CASSFKGYNEKLFF.

The J gene is TRBJ1-2, the V gene TRBV5-1; 8 bases fit TRBD1. V shed 4 bases and J 4 bases; nucleotides not matched to a gene: 3. CDR3 length: 13 residues. The germline gives CDR1 SGHRS, CDR2 YFSETQ. CDR3 region: CASSTGGSYGYTF. DNA for the CDR3: TGCGCCAGCAGCACAGGGGGTAGCTATGGCTACACCTTC.

The chain is built from TRBV19 and TRBJ2-1; TRBD2 matches 8 bases. The CDR3 is made up of 16 amino acids. Trimming at V came to 1 base and at J to 9 bases, leaving 11 bases not matched to a gene. Germline CDR1 and CDR2: LNHDA and SQIVND (reference sequence). Written as DNA, the CDR3 is TGTGCCAGTAGTATAGTTGGGGGGACTAGTGTGGGTGAGCAGTTCTTC. It yields the protein CASSIVGGTSVGEQFF.

The chain carries TRBV7-9 and TRBJ1-2; no firm D call. V was pared by 2 bases and J by 6 bases, with 7 bases between. The CDR3 is 12 amino acids. The germline V gene encodes CDR1 SEHNR and CDR2 FQNEAQ (reference sequence). The CDR3 here is CASSLWADGYTF. CDR3 nucleotide sequence: TGTGCCAGCAGCTTATGGGCGGATGGCTACACCTTC.

The V and J genes are TRBV15 and TRBJ1-1; a weak D match, TRBD1 (5 bases). Germline V CDR1 and CDR2: LNHNV, YYDKDF (reference sequence). This CDR3 comprises 16 residues. Trimming pared 0 bases from V and 1 base from J, leaving 12 bases between. DNA for the CDR3: TGTGCCACCAGCAGAGATTTATTCCAGGGGAACACTGAAGCTTTCTTT. Translating it yields CATSRDLFQGNTEAFF.

The J gene is TRBJ2-3, the V gene TRBV13, with D tentatively TRBD2 (6 bases). This CDR3 region has 16 residues. Germline-derived CDR1 and CDR2 are PRHDT and FYEKMQ (reference sequence). V was clipped by 5 bases and J by 4 bases, with 19 bases between them. The CDR3 reads CASSLRVKTRPDTQYF. The CDR3 region has the DNA TGTGCCAGCAGCCTCCGGGTTAAGACTAGACCAGATACGCAGTATTTT.

CDR3 nucleotides: TGCGCCAGCAGCTCTCAGGGAAAAGAGACCCAGTACTTC. This gives the protein CASSSQGKETQYF. The chain is built from TRBV10-1 and TRBJ2-5, with a possible D match to TRBD1 (5 bases). Germline V gene sequence: CDR1 WNHNN, CDR2 SYGVQD (reference sequence). The CDR3 runs 13 residues. V lost 6 bases and J lost 3, with 11 bases in between.

The chain links TRBV19 to TRBJ2-5; no firm D call. With 2 bases removed from V and 1 base from J, the gap between germline ends came to 11 bases. The germline CDR1 and CDR2 sequences are LNHDA and SQIVND (reference sequence). The CDR3 has 15 amino acids. The CDR3 bases are TGTGCCAGTAGTATATTGGACGGAGCCCAAGAGACCCAGTACTTC. Translated, it gives CASSILDGAQETQYF.

The rearrangement links TRBV9 to TRBJ2-3; D not resolved. Germline V gives CDR1 SGDLS, CDR2 YYNGEE. V dropped 4 bases and J dropped 2 bases, with 14 bases sitting between them. The CDR3 covers 15 residues. The CDR3 loop reads CASSPLLGFTDTQYF. CDR3 DNA: TGTGCCAGCAGCCCCCTTTTGGGGTTCACAGATACGCAGTATTTT.

The CDR3 reads CASSEEDRGYEQYF. CDR3 in DNA: TGTGCCAGCAGTGAGGAGGACAGGGGGTACGAGCAGTACTTC. This chain joins TRBV2 and TRBJ2-7; 10 nucleotides match TRBD1. Germline V CDR1 and CDR2: SNHLY, FYNNEI. The CDR3 is made up of 14 amino acids. V lost 3 bases and J lost 4; bases outside the gene matches: 3. The full variable domain, completed using reference TRBV2 and TRBJ2-7, is EPEVTQTPSHQVTQMGQEVILRCVPISNHLYFYWYRQILGQKVEFLVSFYNNEISEKSEIFDDQFSVERPDGSNFTLKIRSTKLEDSAMYFCASSEEDRGYEQYFGPGTRLTVT.

This rearrangement joins TRBV27 to TRBJ1-6; maybe TRBD1 (5 bases). V lost 2 bases and J lost 9, with 8 bases in between. Germline CDR1 and CDR2: MNHEY and SMNVEV (reference sequence). CDR3 length: 13 amino acids. The CDR3 coding sequence is TGTGCCAGCAGTTTAGGGGGGACTTCACCCCTCCACTTT. Translation: CASSLGGTSPLHF.

The chain uses TRBV10-3 and TRBJ2-5, with D possibly being TRBD1 (7 bases). Germline values: CDR1 ENHRY, CDR2 SYGVKD. The germline V and J ends were trimmed by 7 bases and 5 bases, with 14 bases remaining between them. The CDR3 is made up of 13 amino acids. Here the CDR3 reads CAIMQGGLETQYF. The CDR3 DNA reads TGTGCCATCATGCAGGGGGGCTTGGAGACCCAGTACTTC.

V and J are TRBV6-5 and TRBJ2-3; D gene unclear. The length of the CDR3 is 12 residues. Trimming stripped 5 bases from V and 2 bases from J, with 5 bases between. Germline lookup yields CDR1 MNHEY and CDR2 SVGAGI. For the CDR3, the DNA is TGTGCCAGCAGTGCCACCACAGATACGCAGTATTTT. Amino acids: CASSATTDTQYF.

This chain links TRBV19 with TRBJ1-2, with TRBD1 as a possible D gene (6 bases). Trimming stripped 3 bases from V and 8 bases from J, with 16 bases between. The CDR3 is made up of 14 amino acids. Germline loops: CDR1 LNHDA, CDR2 SQIVND (reference sequence). CDR3 sequence: CASSIRTGIGGYTF. In DNA, the CDR3 is TGTGCCAGTAGTATCCGAACAGGGATAGGAGGCTACACCTTC.

The genes are TRBV2 and TRBJ1-1; D is possibly TRBD1 (5 bases). The CDR3 has 15 amino acids. Trimming shortened V by 5 bases and J by 2 bases, and 15 bases separated the two germline ends. CDR1 is SNHLY, CDR2 FYNNEI, per germline. The CDR3 sequence is CASSTGTAKNTEAFF. The DNA for the CDR3 is TGTGCCAGCAGTACCGGGACGGCCAAAAACACTGAAGCTTTCTTT. The complete variable domain, with remaining parts taken from reference TRBV2 and TRBJ1-1, reads EPEVTQTPSHQVTQMGQEVILRCVPISNHLYFYWYRQILGQKVEFLVSFYNNEISEKSEIFDDQFSVERPDGSNFTLKIRSTKLEDSAMYFCASSTGTAKNTEAFFGQGTRLTVV.

J is TRBJ2-3 and V is TRBV7-2; D call uncertain. The CDR3 covers 12 residues. Germline V gives CDR1 SGHTA, CDR2 FQGNSA. V lost 5 bases and J 4 bases, leaving 7 bases between the germline ends. CDR3 protein: CASSPTADTQYF. The CDR3 DNA reads TGTGCCAGCAGCCCCACCGCAGATACGCAGTATTTT.

The chain joins TRBV5-4 to TRBJ1-2; 9 nucleotides match TRBD1. This CDR3 has 13 amino acids. CDR1 is SGHNT and CDR2 is YYREEE in the germline V gene (reference sequence). The trim removed 4 bases at V and 4 bases at J, leaving 2 bases unmatched. Here the CDR3 DNA reads TGTGCCAGCAGCCTACAGGGGGCCTATGGCTACACCTTC. Protein sequence: CASSLQGAYGYTF.

The chain couples TRBV11-3 to TRBJ2-7, with TRBD2 as a possible D gene (5 bases). The length of the CDR3 is 12 residues. Germline CDR1 SGHNT, CDR2 YENEEA. Deletions cut 6 bases from V and 0 bases from J, with 6 bases between. The chain's CDR3 is CASRRDSYEQYF. CDR3 sequence (DNA): TGTGCCAGCAGGAGGGACTCCTACGAGCAGTACTTC.

The chain carries TRBV12-5 and TRBJ2-7; 9 bases are a match to TRBD1. The trim removed 5 bases at V and 4 bases at J, leaving 9 bases unmatched. The CDR3 is 15 residues long. CDR1 and CDR2 (germline): LGHNT, FRNRAP. The CDR3 sequence: CASGPPGQGFYEQYF. Written as DNA, the CDR3 is TGTGCTAGTGGTCCACCGGGACAGGGTTTTTACGAGCAGTACTTC.

The chain employs TRBV19 and TRBJ2-5, with D perhaps matching TRBD2 (6 bases). This CDR3 spans 13 amino acids. The V and J ends lost 1 base and 7 bases respectively, with 10 bases between them. Germline V gene lookup returns CDR1 LNHDA and CDR2 SQIVND (reference sequence). Here the CDR3 DNA reads TGTGCCAGTAGTATAGGGAAAGCGGGGACCCAGTACTTC. This codes for CASSIGKAGTQYF.

CDR3 residues: CASSLARGGNSPLHF. The CDR3 DNA is TGTGCCAGCAGCTTAGCGAGGGGCGGGAATTCACCCCTCCACTTT. The rearrangement joins TRBV7-2 to TRBJ1-6; D might be TRBD1 (5 bases). The CDR3 has 15 residues. The germline V and J ends were trimmed by 0 bases and 7 bases, with 10 bases remaining between them. Germline values: CDR1 SGHTA, CDR2 FQGNSA.

The chain's CDR3 is CASSSTSGAYNEQFF. The CDR3 DNA sequence: TGTGCCAGTAGCAGTACTAGCGGAGCTTACAATGAGCAGTTCTTC. The chain links TRBV19 to TRBJ2-1; 8 bases are a match to TRBD2. V shed 6 bases, J shed 4 bases, and the junction held 8 bases outside the gene matches. The CDR3 is made up of 15 amino acids. CDR1 is LNHDA and CDR2 is SQIVND in the germline V gene (reference sequence). Based on the CDR3 plus reference TRBV19 and TRBJ2-1, the full variable domain is DGGITQSPKYLFRKEGQNVTLSCEQNLNHDAMYWYRQDPGQGLRLIYYSQIVNDFQKGDIAEGYSVSREKKESFPLTVTSAQKNPTAFYLCASSSTSGAYNEQFFGPGTRLTVL.

The J gene is TRBJ2-7, the V gene TRBV19; D is undetermined. The CDR3 is 13 amino acids. Germline V gene data show CDR1 as LNHDA and CDR2 as SQIVND (reference sequence). V lost 7 bases and J lost 7, with 17 bases in between. CDR3 in amino acids: CASTPDGLGEQYF. As DNA, the CDR3 is TGTGCCAGTACCCCGGACGGGTTAGGGGAGCAGTACTTC.

The V call is TRBV5-1, the J call TRBJ2-2; D possibly corresponds to TRBD2 (5 bases). The CDR3 contains 15 residues. The germline V gene has CDR1 SGHRS and CDR2 YFSETQ. V was shortened by 2 bases and J by 4 bases, with 12 bases between the two germline ends. CDR3 in amino acids: CASSLGGLATGELFF. CDR3 sequence (DNA): TGCGCCAGCAGCTTAGGCGGGCTAGCCACCGGGGAGCTGTTTTTT.

Written as DNA, the CDR3 is TGTGCCAGCACACTAGGAGGCGGGGGGGCCTACGAGCAGTACTTC. Its translation is CASTLGGGGAYEQYF. The chain couples TRBV2 to TRBJ2-7; 9 bases are a match to TRBD2. The CDR3 is 15 residues long. The germline V gene encodes CDR1 SNHLY and CDR2 FYNNEI. Trimming at V came to 7 bases and at J to 2 bases, leaving 9 bases not matched to a gene.

A few counts support this clone. V and J are TRBV19 and TRBJ2-1, with TRBD2 matching over 8 bases. CDR1 and CDR2 (germline): LNHDA, SQIVND (reference sequence). This CDR3 is built from 13 residues. V shed 6 bases and J 2 bases; nucleotides not matched to a gene: 0. CDR3 DNA: TGTGCCAGTAGCGGGGGGGCCTACAATGAGCAGTTCTTC. Translating gives CASSGGAYNEQFF.

The CDR3 loop is CASSLHTGELFF. CDR3 in DNA: TGTGCCAGCAGCTTACACACCGGGGAGCTGTTTTTT. The J gene is TRBJ2-2, the V gene TRBV7-9; D gene unclear. The CDR3 runs to 12 residues. V was pared by 2 bases and J by 3 bases, with 1 base between. CDR1 and CDR2 from the germline V gene are SEHNR and FQNEAQ (reference sequence).